The 9 T cell receptor beta chains reported below all come from one sample, sequenced in a study of regulatory T cells in long-lasting Graves disease. Construction of the TCR beta libraries employed iRepertoire HTBI primers in conjunction with Arm-PCR of CDR3 regions. MiXCR was run by TCRdb on the multiplex PCR reads, yielding one entry per CDR3 protein. The data show some 370,000 distinct CDR3 sequences, about 11% seen once. Time point denoted: newly diagnosed GD, antithyroid drugs for less than 3 months. The TCR library used RNA extracted from PBMCs. This sample was also put to use in a study of T cells in Graves' hyperthyroidism and ophthalmopathy.

The input for sequencing was peripheral blood mononuclear cells (PBMCs), taken at new diagnosis, from a patient treated with antithyroid drugs. These receptors originate from a woman younger than 30 with Graves disease.

This clonotype was counted many times. The chain joins TRBV20-1 to TRBJ1-1; 8 positions match TRBD1. J gave up 1 base and V 3 bases, and 4 bases lay outside the gene matches. The CDR3 consists of 14 residues. Germline values: CDR1 DFQATT, CDR2 SNEGSKA (reference sequence). The CDR3 region has the DNA TGCAGTGCTAGGTCAGGGGGCCCGAACACTGAAGCTTTCTTT. As protein: CSARSGGPNTEAFF.

This sequence joins TRBV7-9 and TRBJ1-2, with D uncertain. The V gene's germline CDR1 is SEHNR and CDR2 FQNEAQ (reference sequence). V was trimmed by 1 base and J by 4 bases, leaving 10 bases between them. This CDR3 is built from 14 residues. The CDR3 DNA sequence: TGTGCCAGCAGCTTAGATGAGGCAATCTATGGCTACACCTTC. It specifies CASSLDEAIYGYTF.

Many counts were recorded for this clonotype. This chain connects TRBV12-3 or TRBV12-4 to TRBJ2-5; no definite D call. The CDR3 contains 14 residues. V was cut by 1 base and J by 1 base, with 7 bases left in between. This CDR3 is CASSLVPAQETQYF. CDR3 bases: TGTGCCAGCAGTTTAGTCCCAGCCCAAGAGACCCAGTACTTC.

This clonotype was seen repeatedly, ten times or more. The chain recombines TRBV7-3 with TRBJ2-1; perhaps D is TRBD1 or TRBD2 (7 bases each). Trimming left V 4 bases short and J 0 bases short, with 16 bases between. This CDR3 has 17 residues. Germline values: CDR1 SGHTA, CDR2 FQGTGA. CDR3 nucleotides: TGTGCCAGCAGCTCGACAGGGAGGGGAAGCTCCTACAATGAGCAGTTCTTC. This translates into CASSSTGRGSSYNEQFF.

This clonotype showed up many times. This chain joins TRBV19 and TRBJ1-2, with 7 bases identical to TRBD1. Germline V gene sequence: CDR1 LNHDA, CDR2 SQIVND (reference sequence). This CDR3 comprises 15 residues. With V trimmed by 6 bases and J by 7 bases, 14 bases remained unmatched. The DNA for the CDR3 is TGTGCCAGTAGAGAGACAGGGCGGAATAAGGGTGGCTACACCTTC. Translated: CASRETGRNKGGYTF.

The chain couples TRBV28 to TRBJ2-4; D possibly matches TRBD1 or TRBD2 (6 bases each). The J call may be mistaken, given a closer DNA end match to TRBJ2-5. This CDR3 has 12 residues. From germline, CDR1 is MDHEN and CDR2 SYDVKM. CDR3 amino acids: CASTQGRETQYF. In nucleotides, the CDR3 is TGTGCCAGCACTCAGGGGAGGGAGACCCAGTACTTC.

The rearrangement uses TRBV20-1 and TRBJ2-7, with TRBD1 matching over 7 bases. Trimming removed 0 bases from V and 12 bases from J; junction bases left unmatched: 5. Per germline, CDR1 DFQATT and CDR2 SNEGSKA (reference sequence). The CDR3 covers 11 residues. The CDR3 DNA sequence: TGCAGTGCTAGAGATTCGCGGACAGGGTACTTC. It translates to CSARDSRTGYF.

This clonotype was detected ten times or more. The gene calls are TRBV7-9 and TRBJ2-3; tentative D call: TRBD2 (6 bases). CDR3 length: 13 residues. Trimming cost V 4 bases and J 5 bases, with 10 bases left between them. The germline V gene encodes CDR1 SEHNR and CDR2 FQNEAQ (reference sequence). The DNA of the CDR3 is TGTGCCAGCAGCTCCGGGACTGTAGATACGCAGTATTTT. Protein: CASSSGTVDTQYF. The whole variable domain, filled in from reference TRBV7-9 and TRBJ2-3, reads DTGVSQNPRHKITKRGQNVTFRCDPISEHNRLYWYRQTLGQGPEFLTYFQNEAQLEKSRLLSDRFSAERPKGSFSTLEIQRTEQGDSAMYLCASSSGTVDTQYFGPGTRLTVL.

The CDR3 loop is CASSLGTGSQETQYF. DNA of the CDR3: TGTGCCAGCAGCTTAGGAACAGGGTCCCAAGAGACCCAGTACTTC. V usage is TRBV7-9 and J usage is TRBJ2-5, with TRBD1 as a possible D gene (6 bases). With 1 base removed from V and 1 base from J, the gap between germline ends came to 10 bases. The CDR3 has 15 residues. Germline CDR1 and CDR2: SEHNR and FQNEAQ (reference sequence).